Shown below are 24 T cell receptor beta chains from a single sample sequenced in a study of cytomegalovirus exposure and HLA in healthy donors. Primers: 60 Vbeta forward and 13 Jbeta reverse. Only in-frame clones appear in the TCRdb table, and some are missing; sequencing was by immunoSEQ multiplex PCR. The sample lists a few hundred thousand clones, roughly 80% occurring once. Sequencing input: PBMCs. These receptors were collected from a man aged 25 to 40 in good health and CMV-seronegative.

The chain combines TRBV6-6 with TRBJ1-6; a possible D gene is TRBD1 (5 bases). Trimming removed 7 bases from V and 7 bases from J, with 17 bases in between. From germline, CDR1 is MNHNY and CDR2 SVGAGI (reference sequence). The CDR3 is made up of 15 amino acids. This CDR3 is CASTLDSDGNSPLHF. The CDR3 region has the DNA TGTGCCAGCACGCTAGACAGTGATGGAAATTCACCCCTCCACTTT.

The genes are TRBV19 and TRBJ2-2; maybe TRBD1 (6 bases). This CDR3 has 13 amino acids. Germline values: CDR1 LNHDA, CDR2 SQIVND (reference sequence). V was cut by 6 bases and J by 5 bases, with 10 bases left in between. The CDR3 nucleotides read TGTGCCAGTAGGAGGACAGCAACCGGGGAGCTGTTTTTT. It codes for CASRRTATGELFF.

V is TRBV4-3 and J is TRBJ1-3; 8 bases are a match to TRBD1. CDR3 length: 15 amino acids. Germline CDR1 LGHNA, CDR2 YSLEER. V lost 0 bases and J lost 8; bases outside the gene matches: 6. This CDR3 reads CASSQESGGADTIYF. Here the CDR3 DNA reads TGCGCCAGCAGCCAAGAATCAGGGGGCGCGGACACCATATATTTT.

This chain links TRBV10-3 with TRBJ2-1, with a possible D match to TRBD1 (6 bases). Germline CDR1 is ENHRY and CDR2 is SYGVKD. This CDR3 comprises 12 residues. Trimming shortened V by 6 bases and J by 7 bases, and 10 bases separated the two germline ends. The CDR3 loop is CAIRQGRNEQFF. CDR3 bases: TGTGCCATCAGACAGGGTCGGAATGAGCAGTTCTTC.

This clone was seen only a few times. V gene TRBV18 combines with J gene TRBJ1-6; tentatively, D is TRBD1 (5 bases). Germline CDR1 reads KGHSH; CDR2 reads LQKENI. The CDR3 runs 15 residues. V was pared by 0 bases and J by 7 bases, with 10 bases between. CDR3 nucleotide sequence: TGTGCCAGCTCACCACCGCAGGGCTGGAATTCACCCCTCCACTTT. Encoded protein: CASSPPQGWNSPLHF.

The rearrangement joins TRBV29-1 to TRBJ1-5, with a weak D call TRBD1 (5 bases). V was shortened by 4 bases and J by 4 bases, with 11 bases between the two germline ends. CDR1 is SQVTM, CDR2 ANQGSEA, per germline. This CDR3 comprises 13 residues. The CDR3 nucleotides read TGCAGCGTTGTATATGGGGGGAATCAGCCCCAGCATTTT. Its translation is CSVVYGGNQPQHF.

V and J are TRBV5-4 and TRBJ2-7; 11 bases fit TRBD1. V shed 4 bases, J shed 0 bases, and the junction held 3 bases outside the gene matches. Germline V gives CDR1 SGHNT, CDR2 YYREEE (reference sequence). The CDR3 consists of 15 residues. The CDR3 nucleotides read TGTGCCAGCAGCCGCGGGACAGGGGGCTCCTACGAGCAGTACTTC. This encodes CASSRGTGGSYEQYF.

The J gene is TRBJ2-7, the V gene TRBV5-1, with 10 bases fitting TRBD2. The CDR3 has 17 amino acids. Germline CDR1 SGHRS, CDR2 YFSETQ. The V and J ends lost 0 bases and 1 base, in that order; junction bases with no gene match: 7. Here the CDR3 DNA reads TGCGCCAGCAGCTTGGTAGGAGGTAGCGGGGGGTCCTACGAGCAGTACTTC. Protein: CASSLVGGSGGSYEQYF.

The CDR3 region is CASSLSLVQETQYF. The DNA of the CDR3 is TGTGCCAGCAGCTTATCTCTAGTCCAAGAGACCCAGTACTTC. This sequence joins TRBV7-9 and TRBJ2-5; D uncertain. The CDR3 is made up of 14 amino acids. Germline V CDR1 and CDR2: SEHNR, FQNEAQ (reference sequence). Trimming pared 2 bases from V and 1 base from J, leaving 8 bases between.

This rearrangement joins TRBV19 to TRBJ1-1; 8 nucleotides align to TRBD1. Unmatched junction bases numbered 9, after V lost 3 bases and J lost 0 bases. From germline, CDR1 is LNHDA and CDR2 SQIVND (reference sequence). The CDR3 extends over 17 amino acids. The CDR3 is CASSMGTGGGMNTEAFF. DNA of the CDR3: TGTGCCAGTAGTATGGGGACAGGAGGGGGTATGAACACTGAAGCTTTCTTT.

The CDR3 region is CASSLQGVTNYGYTF. CDR3 coding DNA: TGCGCCAGCAGCTTACAGGGCGTTACTAACTATGGCTACACCTTC. The genes are TRBV5-1 and TRBJ1-2; weak D call: TRBD1 (6 bases). The CDR3 loop spans 15 amino acids. Trimming left V 2 bases short and J 0 bases short, with 11 bases between. CDR1 SGHRS and CDR2 YFSETQ come from the germline V gene.

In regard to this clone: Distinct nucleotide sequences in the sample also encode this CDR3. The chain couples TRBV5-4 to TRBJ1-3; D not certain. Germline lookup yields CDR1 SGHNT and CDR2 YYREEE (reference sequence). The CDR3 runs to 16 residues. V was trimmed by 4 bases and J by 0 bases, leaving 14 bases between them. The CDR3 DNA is TGTGCCAGCAGCCGACTCCTAACCGTCTCTGGAAACACCATATATTTT. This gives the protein CASSRLLTVSGNTIYF.

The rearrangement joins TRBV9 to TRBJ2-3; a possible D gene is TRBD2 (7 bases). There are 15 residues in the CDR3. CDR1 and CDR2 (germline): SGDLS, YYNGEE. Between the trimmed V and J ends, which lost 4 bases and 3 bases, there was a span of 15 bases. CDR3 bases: TGTGCCAGCAGCCGAGGGGGGGTCCCGACAGATACGCAGTATTTT. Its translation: CASSRGGVPTDTQYF. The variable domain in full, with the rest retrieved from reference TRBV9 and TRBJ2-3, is DSGVTQTPKHLITATGQRVTLRCSPRSGDLSVYWYQQSLDQGLQFLIQYYNGEERAKGNILERFSAQQFPDLHSELNLSSLELGDSALYFCASSRGGVPTDTQYFGPGTRLTVL.

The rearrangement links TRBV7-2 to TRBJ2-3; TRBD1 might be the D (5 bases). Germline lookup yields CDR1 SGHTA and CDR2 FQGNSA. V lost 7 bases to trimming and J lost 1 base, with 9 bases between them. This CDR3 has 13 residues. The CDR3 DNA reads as TGTGCCAGCAACACACAGGGCACAGATACGCAGTATTTT. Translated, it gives CASNTQGTDTQYF.

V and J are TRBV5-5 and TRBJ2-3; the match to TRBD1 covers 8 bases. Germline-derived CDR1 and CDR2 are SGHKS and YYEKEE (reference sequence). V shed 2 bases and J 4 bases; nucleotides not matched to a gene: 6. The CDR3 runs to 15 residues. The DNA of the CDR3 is TGTGCCAGCAGCTTAGAGACAGGGGCTGCAGATACGCAGTATTTT. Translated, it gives CASSLETGAADTQYF.

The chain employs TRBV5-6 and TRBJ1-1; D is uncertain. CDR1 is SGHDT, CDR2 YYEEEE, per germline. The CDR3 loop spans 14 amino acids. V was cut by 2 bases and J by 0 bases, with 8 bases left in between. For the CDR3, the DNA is TGTGCCAGCAGCTTCGCAGGCATGAACACTGAAGCTTTCTTT. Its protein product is CASSFAGMNTEAFF.

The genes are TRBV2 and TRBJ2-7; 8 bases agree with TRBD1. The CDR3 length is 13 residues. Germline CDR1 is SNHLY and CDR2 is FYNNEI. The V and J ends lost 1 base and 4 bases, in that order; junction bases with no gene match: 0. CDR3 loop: CASSEGTGYEQYF. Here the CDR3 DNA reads TGTGCCAGCAGTGAAGGGACAGGGTACGAGCAGTACTTC.

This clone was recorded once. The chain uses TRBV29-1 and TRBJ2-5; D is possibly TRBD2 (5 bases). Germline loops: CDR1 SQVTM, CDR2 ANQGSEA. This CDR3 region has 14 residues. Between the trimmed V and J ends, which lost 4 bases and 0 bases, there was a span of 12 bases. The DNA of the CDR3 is TGCAGCGTTGTCATGGGAGTGAACCAAGAGACCCAGTACTTC. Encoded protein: CSVVMGVNQETQYF.

The DNA for the CDR3 is TGTGCCAGCAGCCCACGCCAGGCGCCCCTAGCCTATGAGCAGTTCTTC. This gives the protein CASSPRQAPLAYEQFF. V is TRBV5-6 and J is TRBJ2-1, with D possibly being TRBD2 (5 bases). The germline V gene encodes CDR1 SGHDT and CDR2 YYEEEE. This CDR3 is 16 amino acids long. Trimming left V 4 bases short and J 8 bases short, with 22 bases between.

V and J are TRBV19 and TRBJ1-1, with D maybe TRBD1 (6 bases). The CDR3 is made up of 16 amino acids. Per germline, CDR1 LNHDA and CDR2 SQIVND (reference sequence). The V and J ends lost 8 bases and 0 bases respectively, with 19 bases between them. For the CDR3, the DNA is TGTGCCAGTTCCGGGCCAGGGGCCCTAATGAACACTGAAGCTTTCTTT. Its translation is CASSGPGALMNTEAFF.

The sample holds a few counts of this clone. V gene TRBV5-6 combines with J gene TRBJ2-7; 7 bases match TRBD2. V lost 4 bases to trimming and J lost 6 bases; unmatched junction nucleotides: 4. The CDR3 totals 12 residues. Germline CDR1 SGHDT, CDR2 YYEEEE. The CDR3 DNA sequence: TGTGCCAGCAGCCCGGGGAGGGGCGAGCAGTACTTC. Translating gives CASSPGRGEQYF.

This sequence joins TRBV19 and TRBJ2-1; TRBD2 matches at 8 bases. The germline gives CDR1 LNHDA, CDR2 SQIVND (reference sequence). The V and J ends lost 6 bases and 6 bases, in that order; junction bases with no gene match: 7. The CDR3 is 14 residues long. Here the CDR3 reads CASSAGGLGNEQFF. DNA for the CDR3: TGTGCCAGTAGCGCGGGGGGCCTCGGCAATGAGCAGTTCTTC. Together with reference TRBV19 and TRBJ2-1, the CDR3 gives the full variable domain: DGGITQSPKYLFRKEGQNVTLSCEQNLNHDAMYWYRQDPGQGLRLIYYSQIVNDFQKGDIAEGYSVSREKKESFPLTVTSAQKNPTAFYLCASSAGGLGNEQFFGPGTRLTVL.

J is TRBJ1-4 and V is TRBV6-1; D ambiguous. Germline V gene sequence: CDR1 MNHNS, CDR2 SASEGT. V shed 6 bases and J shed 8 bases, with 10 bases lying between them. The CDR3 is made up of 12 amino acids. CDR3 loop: CASSPAGEKLFF. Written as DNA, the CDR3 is TGTGCCAGCAGCCCCGCGGGCGAAAAACTGTTTTTT.

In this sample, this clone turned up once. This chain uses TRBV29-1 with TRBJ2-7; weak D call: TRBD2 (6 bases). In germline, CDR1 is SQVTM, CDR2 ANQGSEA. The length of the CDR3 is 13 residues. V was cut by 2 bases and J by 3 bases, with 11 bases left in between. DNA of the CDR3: TGCAGCGTTGAACTAAGGGGAGGCTACGAGCAGTACTTC. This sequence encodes CSVELRGGYEQYF.